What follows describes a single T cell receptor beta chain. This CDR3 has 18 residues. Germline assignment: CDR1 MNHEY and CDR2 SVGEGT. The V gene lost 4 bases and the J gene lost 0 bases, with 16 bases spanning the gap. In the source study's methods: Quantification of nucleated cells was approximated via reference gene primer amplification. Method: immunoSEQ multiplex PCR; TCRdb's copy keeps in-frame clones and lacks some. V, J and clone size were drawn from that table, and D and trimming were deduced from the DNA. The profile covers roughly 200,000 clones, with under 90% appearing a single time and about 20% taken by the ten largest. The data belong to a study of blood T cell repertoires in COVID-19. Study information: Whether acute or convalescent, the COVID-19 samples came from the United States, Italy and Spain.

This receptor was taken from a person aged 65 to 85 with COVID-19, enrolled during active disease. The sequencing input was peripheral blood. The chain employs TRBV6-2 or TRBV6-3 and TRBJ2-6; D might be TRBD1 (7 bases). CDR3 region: CASSWDSGGLSGANVLTF. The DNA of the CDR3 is TGTGCCAGCAGTTGGGACAGCGGAGGGCTCTCTGGGGCCAACGTCCTGACTTTC.